The rows below give T cell receptor beta chains drawn from one sample of a study of OX40 agonist ivuxolimab in advanced cancers. Sequencing used immunoSEQ multiplex PCR; TCRdb keeps in-frame clones, though not all of them. In the table there are fewer than 100,000 clones, 70% to 85% of which are singletons. The material was CD4+ or CD8+ T cells sorted from blood, obtained in a trial of the OX40 agonist ivuxolimab. The receptors come from an adult with an advanced solid tumor such as melanoma, head and neck, liver or kidney cancer. The CDR3 runs from the conserved cysteine through the conserved F or W. Each record gives: CDR3 protein, CDR3 DNA, D gene, J gene, V gene, clone size. A D gene is named only where the DNA matches it firmly. Not all rows give a size; the values are once, few, many and, for expanded clones, a class.

CDR3aa: CASSSAASYKYF
CDR3nt: TGTGCCAGCAGCTCCGCGGCTAGCTACAAATATTTT
d_gene: .
j_gene: TRBJ2-3
v_gene: TRBV7-9
abundance: .

CDR3aa: CASSGFGTGGWETQYF
CDR3nt: TGTGCCAGCAGCGGCTTCGGGACAGGGGGCTGGGAGACCCAGTACTTC
d_gene: TRBD1
j_gene: TRBJ2-5
v_gene: TRBV9
abundance: .

CDR3aa: CASSLQTGTPYEQYF
CDR3nt: TGTGCCAGCAGCCTCCAAACAGGGACCCCCTACGAGCAGTACTTC
d_gene: .
j_gene: TRBJ2-7
v_gene: TRBV7-2
abundance: few

CDR3aa: CSSQGSGGANTEAFF
CDR3nt: TGCAGCTCACAGGGTTCAGGGGGGGCCAACACTGAAGCTTTCTTT
d_gene: TRBD1
j_gene: TRBJ1-1
v_gene: TRBV29-1
abundance: .

CDR3aa: CASSLRENTPYGYTF
CDR3nt: TGTGCCAGCAGTCTACGGGAGAACACTCCCTATGGCTACACCTTC
d_gene: .
j_gene: TRBJ1-2
v_gene: TRBV6-5
abundance: .

CDR3aa: CASSSNGLHEAFF
CDR3nt: TGCGCCAGCAGCTCTAATGGGTTACATGAAGCTTTCTTT
d_gene: .
j_gene: TRBJ1-1
v_gene: TRBV5-1
abundance: .

CDR3aa: CASSLGGFGTEAFF
CDR3nt: TGCGCCAGCAGCTTGGGGGGATTCGGTACTGAAGCTTTCTTT
d_gene: .
j_gene: TRBJ1-1
v_gene: TRBV5-1
abundance: .

CDR3aa: CASTTGGTGNTIYF
CDR3nt: TGTGCCAGCACCACCGGAGGGACTGGAAACACCATATATTTT
d_gene: .
j_gene: TRBJ1-3
v_gene: TRBV28
abundance: once

CDR3aa: CASSLTEEVRGYTF
CDR3nt: TGTGCCAGCAGTTTAACAGAGGAAGTTCGGGGCTACACCTTC
d_gene: .
j_gene: TRBJ1-2
v_gene: TRBV28
abundance: once

CDR3aa: CATRDRGFEQYF
CDR3nt: TGTGCCACCCGGGACAGGGGTTTCGAGCAGTACTTC
d_gene: TRBD1
j_gene: TRBJ2-7
v_gene: TRBV6-1
abundance: .

CDR3aa: CASSFSGGTPDEQFF
CDR3nt: TGCGCCAGCAGCTTCTCAGGGGGCACCCCCGATGAGCAGTTCTTC
d_gene: TRBD1
j_gene: TRBJ2-1
v_gene: TRBV5-1
abundance: .

CDR3aa: CASTTGQGDGQPQHF
CDR3nt: TGTGCCAGTACCACGGGACAGGGAGACGGTCAGCCCCAGCATTTT
d_gene: TRBD1
j_gene: TRBJ1-5
v_gene: TRBV19
abundance: .

CDR3aa: CASSLFRLASYNEQFF
CDR3nt: TGTGCCAGCAGCTTATTCCGACTAGCCTCCTACAATGAGCAGTTCTTC
d_gene: TRBD2
j_gene: TRBJ2-1
v_gene: TRBV11-1
abundance: .

CDR3aa: CAIQDQLGRDKRNTEAFF
CDR3nt: TGTGCCATCCAGGACCAACTCGGCCGAGATAAACGGAACACTGAAGCTTTCTTT
d_gene: .
j_gene: TRBJ1-1
v_gene: TRBV10-3
abundance: .

CDR3aa: CASSRNTGELFF
CDR3nt: TGTGCCAGCAGTCGAAACACCGGGGAGCTGTTTTTT
d_gene: .
j_gene: TRBJ2-2
v_gene: TRBV27
abundance: few

CDR3aa: CASSQTRLAEHTDTQYF
CDR3nt: TGTGCCAGCAGCCAGACCCGACTAGCGGAACACACAGATACGCAGTATTTT
d_gene: TRBD2
j_gene: TRBJ2-3
v_gene: TRBV14
abundance: .

CDR3aa: CATERTGDGYTF
CDR3nt: TGTGCCACGGAGAGGACAGGGGATGGCTACACCTTC
d_gene: TRBD1
j_gene: TRBJ1-2
v_gene: TRBV19
abundance: .

CDR3aa: CASSPSPDQPQHF
CDR3nt: TGTGCCAGCTCACCAAGTCCAGATCAGCCCCAGCATTTT
d_gene: .
j_gene: TRBJ1-5
v_gene: TRBV18
abundance: .